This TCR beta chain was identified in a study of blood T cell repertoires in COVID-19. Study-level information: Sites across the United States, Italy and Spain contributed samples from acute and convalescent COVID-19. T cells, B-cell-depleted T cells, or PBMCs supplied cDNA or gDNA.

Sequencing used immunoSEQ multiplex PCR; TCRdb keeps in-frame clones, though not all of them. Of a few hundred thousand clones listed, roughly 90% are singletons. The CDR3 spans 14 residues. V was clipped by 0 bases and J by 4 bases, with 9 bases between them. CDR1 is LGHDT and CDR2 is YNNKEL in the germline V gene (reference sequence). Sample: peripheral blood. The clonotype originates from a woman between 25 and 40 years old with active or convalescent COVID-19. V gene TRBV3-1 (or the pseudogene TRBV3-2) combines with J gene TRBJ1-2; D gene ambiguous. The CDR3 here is CASSQESSFYGYTF. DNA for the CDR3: TGTGCCAGCAGCCAAGAATCCAGTTTCTATGGCTACACCTTC.